This TCR beta chain emerged from a study of blood T cell repertoires in COVID-19. About the study: The United States, Italy and Spain supplied acute and convalescent COVID-19 samples. PBMCs, B-cell-depleted T cells, or T cells provided the cDNA or gDNA that made up the material.

Per germline, CDR1 MNHEY and CDR2 SMNVEV (reference sequence). The CDR3 is 11 residues long. The V and J ends lost 3 bases and 7 bases respectively, with 4 bases between them. As originally analysed: Reference gene primer amplification in the assay estimated nucleated cell counts. The table came from immunoSEQ multiplex PCR; TCRdb's copy has only in-frame clones and leaves some out. V and J calls and clone size are as listed in that table; D and trimming were resolved from the DNA. The sample consists of around 380,000 clones, over 65% of them appearing once. The sample consisted of peripheral blood. The rearrangement joins TRBV27 to TRBJ2-1; D is unresolved. The TCR was taken from a human donor with acute or convalescent COVID-19. The donor label of this sample is uncertain. CDR3 region: CASSFLNEQFF. The DNA of the CDR3 is TGTGCCAGCAGTTTCCTTAATGAGCAGTTCTTC.